This T cell receptor beta chain is drawn from a study of Ad26.COV2.S vaccination and SARS-CoV-2 variants. On the study more broadly: Ad26.COV2.S given intramuscularly, once or twice 56 days apart.

Specified treatment: roughly 18 received Ad26.COV2.S at low or high dose, single or two shots; about 5 received placebo; per-sample allocation not given. Material that was analyzed had been drawn on day 63 after the first vaccine or placebo injection. As regards this clone: Its specificity is not known.

Study outcomes and limitations: Those who received vaccine or placebo ended up with similar non-spike TCR breadth.

TCRdb's table, derived via immunoSEQ multiplex PCR, lists solely in-frame clones and lacks some. In the table there are about 350,000 clones, 88% of which are singletons. The CDR3 has 16 amino acids. CDR1 and CDR2 (germline): SGHRS, YFSETQ. V dropped 4 bases and J dropped 3 bases, with 14 bases sitting between them. The sample here was peripheral blood, taken in a trial of Ad26.COV2.S vaccine versus placebo. This sequence joins TRBV5-1 and TRBJ1-6; D gene uncertain. The source is a person aged 18-65 years who received the Ad26.COV2.S COVID-19 vaccine or a placebo. CDR3 loop: CASSISEGDYNSPLHF. The CDR3 region has the DNA TGCGCCAGCAGCATCAGCGAGGGCGACTATAATTCACCCCTCCACTTT.